Described below is a single T cell receptor beta chain sequence and its context. J was trimmed by 7 bases and V by 7 bases; bases with no gene match: 14. CDR1 and CDR2 (germline): GTSNPN, SVGIG (reference sequence). The CDR3 is made up of 15 amino acids. This entry belongs to a study of cytomegalovirus exposure and HLA in healthy donors. Measured with immunoSEQ multiplex PCR; TCRdb has only the in-frame clones, and not every one. The sample carries 200,000 to 250,000 clones, approximately 87% recorded once. Source material: PBMCs. This chain uses TRBV30 with TRBJ2-2, with TRBD2 identical over 8 bases. The receptor was isolated from a woman aged 18-29 years in good health and CMV-seronegative. CDR3 sequence: CASDQREGGSGELFF. The CDR3 DNA reads as TGTGCCTCCGACCAACGGGAGGGAGGGAGCGGGGAGCTGTTTTTT.